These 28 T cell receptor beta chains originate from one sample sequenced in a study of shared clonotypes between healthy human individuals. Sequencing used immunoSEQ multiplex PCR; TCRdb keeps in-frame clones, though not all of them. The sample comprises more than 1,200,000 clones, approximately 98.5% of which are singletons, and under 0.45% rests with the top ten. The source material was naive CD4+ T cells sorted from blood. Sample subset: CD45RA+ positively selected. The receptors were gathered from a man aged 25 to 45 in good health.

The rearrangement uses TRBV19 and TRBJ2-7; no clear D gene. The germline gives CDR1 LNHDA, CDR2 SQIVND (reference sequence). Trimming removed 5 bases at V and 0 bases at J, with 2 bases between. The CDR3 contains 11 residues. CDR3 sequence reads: CASSDSYEQYF. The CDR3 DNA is TGTGCCAGTAGTGACTCCTACGAGCAGTACTTC. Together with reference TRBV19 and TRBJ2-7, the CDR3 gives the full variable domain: DGGITQSPKYLFRKEGQNVTLSCEQNLNHDAMYWYRQDPGQGLRLIYYSQIVNDFQKGDIAEGYSVSREKKESFPLTVTSAQKNPTAFYLCASSDSYEQYFGPGTRLTVT.

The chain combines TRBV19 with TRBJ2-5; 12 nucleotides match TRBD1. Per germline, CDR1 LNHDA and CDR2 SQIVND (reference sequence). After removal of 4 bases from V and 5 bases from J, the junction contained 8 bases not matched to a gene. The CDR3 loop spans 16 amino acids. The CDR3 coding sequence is TGTGCCAGTAGTACACCGGGACAGGGGGCGGAGGAGACCCAGTACTTC. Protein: CASSTPGQGAEETQYF. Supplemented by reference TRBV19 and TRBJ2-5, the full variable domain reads DGGITQSPKYLFRKEGQNVTLSCEQNLNHDAMYWYRQDPGQGLRLIYYSQIVNDFQKGDIAEGYSVSREKKESFPLTVTSAQKNPTAFYLCASSTPGQGAEETQYFGPGTRLLVL.

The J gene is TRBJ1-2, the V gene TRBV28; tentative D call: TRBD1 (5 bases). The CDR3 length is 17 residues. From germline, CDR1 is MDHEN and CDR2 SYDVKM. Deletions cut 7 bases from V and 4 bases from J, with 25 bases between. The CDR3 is CASTSLVGGRLGYGYTF. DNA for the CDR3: TGTGCCAGCACCTCCCTCGTGGGGGGACGGTTGGGCTATGGCTACACCTTC.

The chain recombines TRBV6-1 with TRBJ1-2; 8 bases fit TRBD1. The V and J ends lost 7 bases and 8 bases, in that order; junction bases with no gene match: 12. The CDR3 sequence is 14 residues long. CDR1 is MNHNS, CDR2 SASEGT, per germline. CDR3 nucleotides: TGTGCCAGCAAGGGGGTCAGGGGGCCGAGCGGCTACACCTTC. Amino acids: CASKGVRGPSGYTF.

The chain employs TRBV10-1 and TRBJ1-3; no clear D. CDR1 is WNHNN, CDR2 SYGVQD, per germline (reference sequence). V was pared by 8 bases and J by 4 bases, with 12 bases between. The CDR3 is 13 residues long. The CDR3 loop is CASSDNLGNTIYF. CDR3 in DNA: TGCGCCAGCTCAGACAACTTAGGAAACACCATATATTTT.

CDR3 protein: CASRYAGTKGNEQFF. CDR3 sequence (DNA): TGCGCCAGCAGGTATGCCGGGACCAAGGGGAATGAGCAGTTCTTC. The rearrangement uses TRBV10-2 and TRBJ2-1; the D call may be TRBD1 or TRBD2 (5 bases each). Germline lookup yields CDR1 WSHSY and CDR2 SAAADI. The CDR3 covers 15 residues. Trimming removed 6 bases at V and 7 bases at J, with 19 bases between.

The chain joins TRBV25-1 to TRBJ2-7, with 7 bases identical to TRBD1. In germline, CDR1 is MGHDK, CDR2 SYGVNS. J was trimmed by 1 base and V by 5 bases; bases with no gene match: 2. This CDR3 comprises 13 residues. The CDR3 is CASSLQGSYEQYF. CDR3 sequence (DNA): TGTGCCAGCAGTCTACAGGGGTCCTACGAGCAGTACTTC.

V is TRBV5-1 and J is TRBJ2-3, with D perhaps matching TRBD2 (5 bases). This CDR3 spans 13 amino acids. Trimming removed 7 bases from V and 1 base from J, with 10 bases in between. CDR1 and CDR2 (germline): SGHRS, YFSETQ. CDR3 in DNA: TGCGCCAGCGGCCGGGGAGGCACAGATACGCAGTATTTT. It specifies CASGRGGTDTQYF. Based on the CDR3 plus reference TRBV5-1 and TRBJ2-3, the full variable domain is KAGVTQTPRYLIKTRGQQVTLSCSPISGHRSVSWYQQTPGQGLQFLFEYFSETQRNKGNFPGRFSGRQFSNSRSEMNVSTLELGDSALYLCASGRGGTDTQYFGPGTRLTVL.

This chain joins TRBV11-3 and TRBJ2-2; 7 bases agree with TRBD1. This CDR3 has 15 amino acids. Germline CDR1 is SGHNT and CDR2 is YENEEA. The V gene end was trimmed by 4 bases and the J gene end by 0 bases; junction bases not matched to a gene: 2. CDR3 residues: CASSSRGSNTGELFF. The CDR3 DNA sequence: TGTGCCAGCAGCTCCAGGGGGTCGAACACCGGGGAGCTGTTTTTT.

DNA for the CDR3: TGTGCCAGCAGCCCCTTCGGGACTAGCGCCTACAATGAGCAGTTCTTC. Residues: CASSPFGTSAYNEQFF. The chain is built from TRBV14 and TRBJ2-1; TRBD2 agrees at 10 bases. The CDR3 runs 16 residues. Germline V gene lookup returns CDR1 SGHDN and CDR2 FVKESK. V shed 4 bases and J 2 bases; nucleotides not matched to a gene: 5.

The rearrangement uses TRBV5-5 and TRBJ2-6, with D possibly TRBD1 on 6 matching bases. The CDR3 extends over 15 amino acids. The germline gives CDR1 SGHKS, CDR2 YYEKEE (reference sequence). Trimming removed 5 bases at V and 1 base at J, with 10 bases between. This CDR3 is CASSKQGSGANVLTF. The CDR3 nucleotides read TGTGCCAGCAGTAAACAGGGTTCTGGGGCCAACGTCCTGACTTTC.

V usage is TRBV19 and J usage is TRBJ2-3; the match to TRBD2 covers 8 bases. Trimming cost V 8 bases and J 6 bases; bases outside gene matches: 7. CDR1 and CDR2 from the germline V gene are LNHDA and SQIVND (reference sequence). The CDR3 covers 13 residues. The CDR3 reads CASSAGVGDTQYF. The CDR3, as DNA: TGTGCCAGTTCAGCGGGAGTGGGTGATACGCAGTATTTT.

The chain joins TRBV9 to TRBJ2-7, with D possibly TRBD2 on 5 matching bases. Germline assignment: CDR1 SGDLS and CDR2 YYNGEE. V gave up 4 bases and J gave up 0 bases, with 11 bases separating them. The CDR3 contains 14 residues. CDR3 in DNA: TGTGCCAGCAGCCTAGGACTTAGCTCCTACGAGCAGTACTTC. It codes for CASSLGLSSYEQYF.

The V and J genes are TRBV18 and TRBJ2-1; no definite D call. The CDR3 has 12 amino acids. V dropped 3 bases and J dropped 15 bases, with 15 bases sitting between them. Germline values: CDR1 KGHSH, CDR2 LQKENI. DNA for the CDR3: TGTGCCAGCTCACCTGGGCCCCGGTTTATGTTCTTC. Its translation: CASSPGPRFMFF.

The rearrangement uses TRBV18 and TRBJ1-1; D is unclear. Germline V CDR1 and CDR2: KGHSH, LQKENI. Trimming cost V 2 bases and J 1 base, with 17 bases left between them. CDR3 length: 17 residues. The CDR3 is CASSPDPYLKTNTEAFF. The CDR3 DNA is TGTGCCAGCTCACCAGACCCGTATCTGAAGACGAACACTGAAGCTTTCTTT.

As DNA, the CDR3 is TGTGCCAGCAGTTACTCTGGACAGAGCTCCTACGAGCAGTACTTC. It specifies CASSYSGQSSYEQYF. J is TRBJ2-7 and V is TRBV6-6; D might be TRBD1 (6 bases). Germline CDR1 MNHNY, CDR2 SVGAGI (reference sequence). The CDR3 extends over 15 amino acids. V lost 0 bases to trimming and J lost 0 bases, with 9 bases between them.

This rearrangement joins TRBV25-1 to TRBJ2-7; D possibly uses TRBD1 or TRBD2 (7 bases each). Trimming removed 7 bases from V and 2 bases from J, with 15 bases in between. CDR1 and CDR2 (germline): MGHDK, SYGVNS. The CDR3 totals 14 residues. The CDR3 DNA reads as TGTGCCAGCATAGGGGGCGGGAGCACCTACGAGCAGTACTTC. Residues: CASIGGGSTYEQYF.

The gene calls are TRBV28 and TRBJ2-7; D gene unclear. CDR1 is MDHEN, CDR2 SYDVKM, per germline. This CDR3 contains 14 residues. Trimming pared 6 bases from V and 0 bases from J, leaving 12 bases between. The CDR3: CASRTPRSSYEQYF. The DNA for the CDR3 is TGTGCCAGCAGAACCCCACGGAGCTCCTACGAGCAGTACTTC.

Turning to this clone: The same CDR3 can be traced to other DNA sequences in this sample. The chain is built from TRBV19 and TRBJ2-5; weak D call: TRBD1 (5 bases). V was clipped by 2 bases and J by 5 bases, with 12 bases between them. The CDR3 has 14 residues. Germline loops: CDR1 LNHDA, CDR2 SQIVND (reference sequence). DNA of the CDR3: TGTGCCAGTAGTATAAGGGGCCTGGGGGAGACCCAGTACTTC. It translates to CASSIRGLGETQYF.

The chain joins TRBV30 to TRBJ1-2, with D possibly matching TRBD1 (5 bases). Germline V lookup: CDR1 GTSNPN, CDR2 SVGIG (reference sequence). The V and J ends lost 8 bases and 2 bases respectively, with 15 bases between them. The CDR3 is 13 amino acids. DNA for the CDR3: TGTGCCATCGGGGAGGGGCGAAACTATGGCTACACCTTC. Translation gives CAIGEGRNYGYTF. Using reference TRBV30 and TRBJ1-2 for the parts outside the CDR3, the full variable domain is SQTIHQWPATLVQPVGSPLSLECTVEGTSNPNLYWYRQAAGRGLQLLFYSVGIGQISSEVPQNLSASRPQDRQFILSSKKLLLSDSGFYLCAIGEGRNYGYTFGSGTRLTVV.

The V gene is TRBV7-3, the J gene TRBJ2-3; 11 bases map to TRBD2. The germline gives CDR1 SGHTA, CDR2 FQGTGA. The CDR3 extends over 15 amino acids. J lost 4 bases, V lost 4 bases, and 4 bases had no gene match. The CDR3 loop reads CASSSGLAVSDTQYF. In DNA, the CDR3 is TGTGCCAGCAGCTCGGGACTAGCGGTATCAGATACGCAGTATTTT.

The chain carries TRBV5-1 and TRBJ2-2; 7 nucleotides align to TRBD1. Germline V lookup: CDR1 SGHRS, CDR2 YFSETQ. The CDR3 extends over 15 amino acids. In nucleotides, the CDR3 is TGCTCCTCACAGGGGCCCACCCACAGCACCGGGGAGCTGTTTTTT. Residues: CSSQGPTHSTGELFF.

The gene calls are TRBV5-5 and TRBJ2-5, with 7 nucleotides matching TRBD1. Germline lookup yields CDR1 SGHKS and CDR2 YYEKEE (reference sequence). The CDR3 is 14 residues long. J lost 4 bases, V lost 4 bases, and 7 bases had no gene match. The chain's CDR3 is CASSERGLTETQYF. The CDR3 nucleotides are TGTGCCAGCAGCGAAAGGGGGCTAACAGAGACCCAGTACTTC. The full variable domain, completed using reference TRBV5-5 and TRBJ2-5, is DAGVTQSPTHLIKTRGQQVTLRCSPISGHKSVSWYQQVLGQGPQFIFQYYEKEERGRGNFPDRFSARQFPNYSSELNVNALLLGDSALYLCASSERGLTETQYFGPGTRLLVL.

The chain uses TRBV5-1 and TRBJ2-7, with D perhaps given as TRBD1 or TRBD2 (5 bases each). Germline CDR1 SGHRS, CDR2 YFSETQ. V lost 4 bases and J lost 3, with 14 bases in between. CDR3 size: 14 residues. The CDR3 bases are TGCGCCAGCAGCCCCTCCGGGACCCTCTACGAGCAGTACTTC. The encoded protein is CASSPSGTLYEQYF.

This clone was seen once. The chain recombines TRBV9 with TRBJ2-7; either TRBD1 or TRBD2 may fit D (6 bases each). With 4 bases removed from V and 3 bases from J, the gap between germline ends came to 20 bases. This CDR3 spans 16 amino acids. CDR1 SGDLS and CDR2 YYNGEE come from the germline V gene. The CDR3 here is CASSPPGALKVYEQYF. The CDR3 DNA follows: TGTGCCAGCAGCCCGCCGGGGGCACTGAAGGTCTACGAGCAGTACTTC.

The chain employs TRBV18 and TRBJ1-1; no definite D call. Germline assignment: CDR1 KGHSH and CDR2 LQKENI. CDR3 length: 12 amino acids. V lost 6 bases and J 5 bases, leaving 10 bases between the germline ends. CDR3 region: CASSVIDTEAFF. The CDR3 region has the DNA TGTGCCAGCTCCGTGATCGATACTGAAGCTTTCTTT.

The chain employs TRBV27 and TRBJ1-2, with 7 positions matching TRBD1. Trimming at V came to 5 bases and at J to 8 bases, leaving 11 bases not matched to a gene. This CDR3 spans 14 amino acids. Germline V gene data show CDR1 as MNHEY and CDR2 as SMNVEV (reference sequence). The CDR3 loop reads CASSIRRDSEGYTF. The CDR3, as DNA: TGTGCCAGCAGTATCCGAAGGGACAGCGAAGGCTACACCTTC.

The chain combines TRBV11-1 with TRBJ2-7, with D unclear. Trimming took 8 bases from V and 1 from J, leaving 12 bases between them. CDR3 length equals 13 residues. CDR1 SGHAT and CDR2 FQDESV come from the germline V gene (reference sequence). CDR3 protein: CASAPIWSYEQYF. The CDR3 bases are TGTGCCAGCGCCCCAATCTGGTCCTACGAGCAGTACTTC. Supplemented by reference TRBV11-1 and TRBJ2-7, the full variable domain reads EAEVAQSPRYKITEKSQAVAFWCDPISGHATLYWYRQILGQGPELLVQFQDESVVDDSQLPKDRFSAERLKGVDSTLKIQPAELGDSAMYLCASAPIWSYEQYFGPGTRLTVT.